This section outlines one TCR beta chain sequence together with its context. Its cognate antigen has yet to be identified. Coverage ceases 3 residues before the CDR3 finishes, and the germline J gene fills in the end. This record belongs to a study of T cells in women clearing cervical HPV infection (dated by TCRdb to 2017 to 2018). Turning to the overall study: Cases were 25 women with histologically confirmed HPV16-related CIN3 or worse, including a couple of invasive cancers. Five blinded duplicates per group were added as quality controls, giving some 60 samples: about 50 participants and ten or so replicates. Blood from cases was drawn at the visit where the lesion was first identified, while blood from controls was drawn once the infection was no longer detected. The parent cohort enrolled 9,500 to 12,000 women aged 18 or older in Guanacaste, Costa Rica, in about 1993 to 1994 and followed the women for less than nine years. The controls were around 26 women whose single incident HPV16 infection cleared within 12 months with no development of precancer or cancer. Cases had a median age of about 34 years and controls had a median age of about 37, with no significant differences in baseline characteristics. Among cases, blood sampling came a median of 149 days after lesion detection, with an interquartile range of roughly 90 to 230 days. HLA typing was available for only a few women, so HLA type could not be excluded as a confounder. The exploratory proof-of-principle case-control study was nested within the Guanacaste HPV Natural History Study in Costa Rica and compared TCR repertoires across cervical HPV16 outcomes. Cases and controls were matched on age within five years and on year of sample collection.

Trimming at the junction amounts to 0 bases on V and 5 bases on J, and the germline ends lie 8 bases apart. For CDR1 and CDR2, the germline V gene (reference sequence) lists SGHNT and YYREEE. The CDR3 sequence holds 13 residues, the cysteine and phenylalanine included. The DNA covers only part of the CDR3, 30 bases in frame from base 1. Every participant had a single incident cervical HPV16 infection, and prevalent HPV16 infections were excluded. Cervical HPV DNA was detected with MY09/MY11 PCR, and genotyping was done with dot-blot hybridization. About 14 mL of heparinized blood were centrifuged, and the buffy coat was split into aliquots, frozen at -30 degrees C, and then kept at -80 degrees C. QIAGEN kits were used to extract genomic DNA from buffy coat specimens. The immunoSEQ assay used multiplex PCR to amplify TCR beta CDR3 regions from an average of around 1,200 ng of genomic DNA per sample. The assay corrected primer bias using a complete synthetic TCR repertoire to establish an amplification baseline. The amplicons were sequenced on the Illumina platform. From the authors' description of their analysis: Sequences were error-corrected by clustering with frequency ratios and a modified nearest-neighbor algorithm and were then analyzed in the immunoSEQ Analyzer with IMGT gene definitions. At each rarefaction depth, TCR richness and evenness were averaged across 20 rarefaction repeats, and any sample with fewer sequences than the depth was left out. Wilcoxon rank sum tests with FDR correction were used to compare relative abundances of V, D and J genes between the groups. In the blinded duplicates, the intraclass correlation was just under 97% for TCR richness and averaged approximately 82% across 60 to 70 gene segments. The table comes from immuneACCESS by way of TCRdb, which keeps in-frame sequences with V and J called. Part of the clones is missing from these tables; in studies checked, under half for an unresolved V gene and the rest for unknown reasons. V, J and clone size are those of that table, while D and trimming were read from the DNA. The table for this sample shows about 26,000 clones. The ten largest clonotypes hold 3.5% to 4.5% of the sample.

Study-wide findings and limitations: Lower TRBV6-7 relative abundance was observed in cases than in controls (roughly 0.12% versus 0.15%; Bonferroni P = 0.0008). T-cell numbers per sample were unknown, so richness differences could reflect varying T-cell content rather than repertoire biology. Random forest classifiers that combined richness and V gene abundances separated cases from controls with an estimated AUC of under 0.85. The cross-sectional design could not show whether the associations came before the infection or were a result of it, and neither effector/memory subsets nor HPV-specific T cells were isolated. Significantly higher TCR repertoire richness was observed in CIN3+ cases than in controls across sequencing depths, whereas no difference in evenness was found.

The sequence links TRBV5-4 to TRBJ2-5; no D segment can be confidently identified. Sequencing was performed on blood buffy coat. The receptor was derived from a woman between 18 and 69 years old with a cervical HPV16 infection that either progressed to CIN3+ or cleared (not recorded which). The CDR3 bases that were read are TGTGCCAGCAGCTTGGAAGCGTTGGAGACC. This sequence encodes CASSLEALET. The whole CDR3 is CASSLEALETQYF.